What follows is one TCR beta chain and its context. This CDR3 contains 14 residues. Germline-derived CDR1 and CDR2 are SNHLY and FYNNEI. Trimming took 8 bases from V and 5 from J, leaving 16 bases between them. The data belong to a study of blood T cell repertoires in COVID-19. Background on the study: Italy, Spain and the United States were the sources of the convalescent and acute COVID-19 samples.

Clinical histories supplied by participants themselves formed the basis of cohort assignment. Original handling: Amplification with reference gene primers provided the estimates of nucleated cell counts. Sequenced by immunoSEQ multiplex PCR; TCRdb stores in-frame clones only, minus some. That table is the source of V, J and clone size, and D and trimming were worked out from the DNA. The repertoire holds about 400,000 clones, with 70% to 90% as singletons. This TCR came from a woman aged 18-30 years with acute COVID-19. The source material was PBMCs or T cells enriched from blood (not recorded which). This sequence joins TRBV2 and TRBJ1-5; perhaps TRBD1 as D (5 bases). The CDR3 is CASGAGREYQPQHF. In DNA, the CDR3 is TGTGCCAGCGGGGCGGGGAGAGAGTATCAGCCCCAGCATTTT.